This entry describes one T cell receptor beta chain. Its antigen is as yet unknown. Unmatched junction bases numbered 6, after V lost 3 bases and J lost 2 bases. The CDR3 consists of 16 residues. Germline CDR1 is LGHNA and CDR2 is YNFKEQ. The record originates from a study of cytomegalovirus exposure and HLA in healthy donors. The study's findings and limits: Sequencing likely produced, as an artifact, a cluster of highly shared sequence variants. An analysis was carried out later, and it reportedly showed fewer N-insertions in an Asian-associated ancestry cluster than the approximately 660-donor mean.

Researchers ran the PCR with 60 Vbeta and 13 Jbeta primers. Produced via immunoSEQ multiplex PCR; TCRdb's table is partial and in-frame only. The profile shows 150,000 to 200,000 clones, roughly 74% of them singletons. The TCR sequence derives from a woman in her thirties in good health and CMV-seropositive. The specimen sequenced was PBMCs. The chain combines TRBV4-2 with TRBJ2-5, with 10 bases matching TRBD2. Here the CDR3 reads CASSHDLAGVQETQYF. Written as DNA, the CDR3 is TGTGCCAGCAGCCATGACCTAGCGGGAGTGCAAGAGACCCAGTACTTC.